This TCR beta chain was captured in a study of identical twins. There are a few counts of this clonotype. Its antigen is not identified. V was clipped by 0 bases and J by 7 bases, with 13 bases between them. The V gene's germline CDR1 is SGHRS and CDR2 YFSETQ. The CDR3 totals 14 residues. The study, taken as a whole, reports: In drawing conclusions, the study used cross-sectional statistical analysis and did not follow the same donors.

Each cDNA held unique molecular identifiers, and template switching gave it a universal primer site. MiXCR was run by TCRdb on the 5' RACE reads, yielding one entry per CDR3 protein. This table holds approximately 700,000 distinct CDR3 sequences, 5.5% to 6.5% found once. What was sequenced was naive T cells sorted from blood. This clonotype was sampled from a man aged 18 to 29 in good health. The chain couples TRBV5-1 to TRBJ1-1; TRBD1 might be the D (5 bases). DNA of the CDR3: TGCGCCAGCAGCTTGGGCCCCGGGACCCGTGAAGCTTTCTTT. Protein sequence: CASSLGPGTREAFF.